These 6 T cell receptor beta chains share one sample of origin, sequenced in a study of shared clonotypes between healthy human individuals. Naive CD8 cells, CD45RO-negative and positively selected for CCR7, excluded terminally differentiated effector memory CD45RA+ cells. Assay used: immunoSEQ multiplex PCR; TCRdb lists only in-frame clones, some missing. The sample lists 2 million to 2.5 million clones, 85% to 95% occurring once. The sample was naive CD8+ T cells sorted from blood. The receptor set was obtained from a man in his late teens or twenties in good health.

J is TRBJ2-3 and V is TRBV13; 10 nucleotides line up with TRBD2. Germline CDR1 reads PRHDT; CDR2 reads FYEKMQ (reference sequence). This CDR3 contains 16 residues. V lost 3 bases and J lost 4; bases outside the gene matches: 7. CDR3 amino acids: CASSFWTSGRADTQYF. In nucleotides, the CDR3 is TGTGCCAGCAGCTTTTGGACTAGCGGAAGGGCAGATACGCAGTATTTT. Based on the CDR3 plus reference TRBV13 and TRBJ2-3, the full variable domain is AAGVIQSPRHLIKEKRETATLKCYPIPRHDTVYWYQQGPGQDPQFLISFYEKMQSDKGSIPDRFSAQQFSDYHSELNMSSLELGDSALYFCASSFWTSGRADTQYFGPGTRLTVL.

The rearrangement joins TRBV7-9 to TRBJ2-7, with D possibly matching TRBD2 (7 bases). Looked up from germline, CDR1 is SEHNR and CDR2 is FQNEAQ (reference sequence). The CDR3 is made up of 15 amino acids. The V end was cut by 6 bases, the J end by 4 bases, with 19 bases between. The CDR3 loop reads CASSPYAGALYEQYF. DNA of the CDR3: TGTGCCAGCAGTCCTTACGCGGGGGCTTTGTACGAGCAGTACTTC.

V usage is TRBV5-6 and J usage is TRBJ1-2; D is undetermined. Trimming removed 2 bases from V and 2 bases from J, with 10 bases in between. This CDR3 is 14 amino acids long. CDR1 SGHDT and CDR2 YYEEEE come from the germline V gene. DNA of the CDR3: TGTGCCAGCAGCTTCCCGACGGAAAACTATGGCTACACCTTC. Residues: CASSFPTENYGYTF.

The chain carries TRBV19 and TRBJ2-1, with TRBD2 matching 8 bases. The length of the CDR3 is 15 residues. The trim removed 5 bases at V and 1 base at J, leaving 4 bases unmatched. Germline CDR1 LNHDA, CDR2 SQIVND (reference sequence). The CDR3 loop is CASSGSGDSYNEQFF. The CDR3 nucleotides read TGTGCCAGTAGTGGTAGCGGGGATTCCTACAATGAGCAGTTCTTC.

The count of this clone is one. The V gene is TRBV5-6, the J gene TRBJ2-5; 7 nucleotides agree with TRBD1. The V gene's germline CDR1 is SGHDT and CDR2 YYEEEE. The CDR3 has 15 residues. Losses at the gene ends were 5 bases for V and 3 bases for J; bases not matched to a gene: 10. This chain's CDR3 is CASRFNLGTEETQYF. The CDR3 DNA is TGTGCCAGCAGATTTAACCTCGGGACAGAAGAGACCCAGTACTTC.

This clone was picked up many times. This chain joins TRBV9 and TRBJ2-3; TRBD2 agrees at 8 bases. Germline V CDR1 and CDR2: SGDLS, YYNGEE. The CDR3 is 14 residues long. V was pared by 4 bases and J by 5 bases, with 6 bases of the junction left unmatched. CDR3 loop: CASSISGKEDTQYF. The CDR3, as DNA: TGTGCCAGCAGCATTAGCGGGAAGGAAGATACGCAGTATTTT.